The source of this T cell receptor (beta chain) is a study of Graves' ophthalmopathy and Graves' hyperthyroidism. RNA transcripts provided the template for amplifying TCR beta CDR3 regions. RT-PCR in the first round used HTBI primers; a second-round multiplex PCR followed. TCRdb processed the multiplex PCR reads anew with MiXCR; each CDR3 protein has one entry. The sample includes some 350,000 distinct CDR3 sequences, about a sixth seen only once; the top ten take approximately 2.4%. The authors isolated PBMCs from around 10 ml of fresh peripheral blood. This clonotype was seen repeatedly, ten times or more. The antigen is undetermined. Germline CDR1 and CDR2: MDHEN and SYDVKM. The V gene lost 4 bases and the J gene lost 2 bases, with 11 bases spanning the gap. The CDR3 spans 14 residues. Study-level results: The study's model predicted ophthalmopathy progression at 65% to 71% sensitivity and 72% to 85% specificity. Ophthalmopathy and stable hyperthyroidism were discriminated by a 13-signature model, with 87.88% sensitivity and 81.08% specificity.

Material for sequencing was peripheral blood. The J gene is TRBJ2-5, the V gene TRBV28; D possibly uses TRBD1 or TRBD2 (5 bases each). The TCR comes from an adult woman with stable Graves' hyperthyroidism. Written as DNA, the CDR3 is TGTGCCAGCAGTTCTCCGGGACGGCAAGAGACCCAGTACTTC. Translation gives CASSSPGRQETQYF.